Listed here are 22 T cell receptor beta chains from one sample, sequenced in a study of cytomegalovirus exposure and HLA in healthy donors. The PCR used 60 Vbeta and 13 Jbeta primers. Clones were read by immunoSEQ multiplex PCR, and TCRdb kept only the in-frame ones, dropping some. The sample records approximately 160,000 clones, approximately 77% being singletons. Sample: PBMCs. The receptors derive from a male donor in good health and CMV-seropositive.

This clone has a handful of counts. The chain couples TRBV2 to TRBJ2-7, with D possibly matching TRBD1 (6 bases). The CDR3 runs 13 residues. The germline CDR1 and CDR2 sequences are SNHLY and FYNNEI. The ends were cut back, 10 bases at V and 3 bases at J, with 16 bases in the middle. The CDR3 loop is CATQDSPDYEQYF. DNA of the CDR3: TGTGCCACCCAGGACAGTCCAGACTACGAGCAGTACTTC.

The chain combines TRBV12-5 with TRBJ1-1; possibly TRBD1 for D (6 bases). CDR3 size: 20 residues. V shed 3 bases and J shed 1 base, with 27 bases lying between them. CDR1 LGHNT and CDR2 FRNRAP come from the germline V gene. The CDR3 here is CASGFHPRGGLLRANTEAFF. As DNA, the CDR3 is TGTGCTAGTGGTTTCCACCCTAGGGGGGGCCTTCTAAGAGCGAACACTGAAGCTTTCTTT.

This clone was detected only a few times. CDR3 in DNA: TGCGCCAGCAGCGAAATCTACACAGATACGCAGTATTTT. Its translation: CASSEIYTDTQYF. J is TRBJ2-3 and V is TRBV5-1; D gene unclear. The length of the CDR3 is 13 residues. The germline V gene encodes CDR1 SGHRS and CDR2 YFSETQ. Trimming removed 4 bases at V and 2 bases at J, with 8 bases between.

This CDR3 is CASSLARNTEAFF. Here the CDR3 DNA reads TGTGCCAGCAGCTTAGCCAGGAACACTGAAGCTTTCTTT. The chain employs TRBV11-3 and TRBJ1-1, with no clear D. Germline V CDR1 and CDR2: SGHNT, YENEEA. The CDR3 sequence is 13 residues long. V gave up 1 base and J gave up 1 base, with 4 bases separating them.

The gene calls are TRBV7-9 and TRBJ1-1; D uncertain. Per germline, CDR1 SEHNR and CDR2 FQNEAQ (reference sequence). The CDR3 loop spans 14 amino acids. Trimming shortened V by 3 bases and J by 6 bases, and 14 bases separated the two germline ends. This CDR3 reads CASSFMTEYAEAFF. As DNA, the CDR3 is TGTGCCAGCAGCTTCATGACGGAGTACGCTGAAGCTTTCTTT.

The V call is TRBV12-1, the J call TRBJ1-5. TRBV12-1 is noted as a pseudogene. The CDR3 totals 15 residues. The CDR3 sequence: CASLAQGRDNQPQHF. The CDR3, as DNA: TGTGCCAGCCTGGCGCAAGGGAGGGACAATCAGCCCCAGCATTTT.

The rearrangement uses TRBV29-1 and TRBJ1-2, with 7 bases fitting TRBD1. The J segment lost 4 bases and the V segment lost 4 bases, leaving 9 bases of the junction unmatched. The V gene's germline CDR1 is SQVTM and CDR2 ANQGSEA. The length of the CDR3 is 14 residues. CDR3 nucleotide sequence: TGCAGCGTTGTAACGAGGGACAGTTCCTATGGCTACACCTTC. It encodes CSVVTRDSSYGYTF.

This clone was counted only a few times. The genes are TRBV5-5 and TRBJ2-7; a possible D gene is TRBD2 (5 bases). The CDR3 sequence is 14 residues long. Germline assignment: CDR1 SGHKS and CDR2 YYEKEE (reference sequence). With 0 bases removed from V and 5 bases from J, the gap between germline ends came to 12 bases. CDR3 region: CASSLDLGRDEQYF. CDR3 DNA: TGTGCCAGCAGCTTGGATCTCGGGCGGGACGAGCAGTACTTC.

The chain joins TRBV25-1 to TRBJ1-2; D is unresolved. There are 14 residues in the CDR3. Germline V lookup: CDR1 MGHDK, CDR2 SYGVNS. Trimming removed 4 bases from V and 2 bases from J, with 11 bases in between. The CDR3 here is CASSGTAGNYGYTF. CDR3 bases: TGTGCCAGCAGTGGGACTGCGGGGAACTATGGCTACACCTTC.

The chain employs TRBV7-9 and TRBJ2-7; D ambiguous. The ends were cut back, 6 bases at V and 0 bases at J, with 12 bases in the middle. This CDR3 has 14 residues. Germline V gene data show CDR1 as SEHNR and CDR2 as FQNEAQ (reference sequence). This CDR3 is CASRELGGSYEQYF. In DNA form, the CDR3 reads TGTGCCAGCAGGGAGCTCGGTGGCTCCTACGAGCAGTACTTC. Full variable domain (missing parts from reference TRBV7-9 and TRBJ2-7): DTGVSQNPRHKITKRGQNVTFRCDPISEHNRLYWYRQTLGQGPEFLTYFQNEAQLEKSRLLSDRFSAERPKGSFSTLEIQRTEQGDSAMYLCASRELGGSYEQYFGPGTRLTVT.

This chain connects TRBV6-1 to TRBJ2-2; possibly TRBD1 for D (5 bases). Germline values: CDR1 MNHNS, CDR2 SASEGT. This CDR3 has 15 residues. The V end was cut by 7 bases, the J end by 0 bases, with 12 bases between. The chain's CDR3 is CASILKGTNTGELFF. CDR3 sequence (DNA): TGTGCCAGCATACTCAAGGGGACGAACACCGGGGAGCTGTTTTTT.

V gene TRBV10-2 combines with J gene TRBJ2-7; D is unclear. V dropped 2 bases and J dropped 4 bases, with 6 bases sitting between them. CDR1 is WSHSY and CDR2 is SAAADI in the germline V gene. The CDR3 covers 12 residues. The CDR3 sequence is CASSEREYEQYF. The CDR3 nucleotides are TGCGCCAGCAGTGAGAGAGAATACGAGCAGTACTTC.

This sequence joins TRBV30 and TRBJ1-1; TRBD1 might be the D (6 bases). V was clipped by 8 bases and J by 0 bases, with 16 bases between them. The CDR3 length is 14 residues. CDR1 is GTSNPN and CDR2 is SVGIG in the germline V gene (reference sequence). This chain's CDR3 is CAGSSGTLNTEAFF. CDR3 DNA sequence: TGTGCCGGATCTTCCGGGACACTGAACACTGAAGCTTTCTTT. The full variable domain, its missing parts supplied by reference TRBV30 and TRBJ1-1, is SQTIHQWPATLVQPVGSPLSLECTVEGTSNPNLYWYRQAAGRGLQLLFYSVGIGQISSEVPQNLSASRPQDRQFILSSKKLLLSDSGFYLCAGSSGTLNTEAFFGQGTRLTVV.

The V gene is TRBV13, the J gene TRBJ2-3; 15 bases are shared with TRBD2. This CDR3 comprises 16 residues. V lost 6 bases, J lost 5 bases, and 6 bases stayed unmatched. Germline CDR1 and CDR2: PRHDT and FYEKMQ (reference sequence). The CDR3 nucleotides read TGTGCCAGCAGTCGGACTAGCGGGGGGGCGGGAGATACGCAGTATTTT. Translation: CASSRTSGGAGDTQYF.

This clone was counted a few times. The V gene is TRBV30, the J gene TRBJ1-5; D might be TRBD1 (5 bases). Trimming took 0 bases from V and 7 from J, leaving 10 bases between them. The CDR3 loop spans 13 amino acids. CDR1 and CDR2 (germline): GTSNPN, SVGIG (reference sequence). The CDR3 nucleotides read TGTGCCTGGAGTGTTACAGGTGAGCAGCCCCAGCATTTT. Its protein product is CAWSVTGEQPQHF.

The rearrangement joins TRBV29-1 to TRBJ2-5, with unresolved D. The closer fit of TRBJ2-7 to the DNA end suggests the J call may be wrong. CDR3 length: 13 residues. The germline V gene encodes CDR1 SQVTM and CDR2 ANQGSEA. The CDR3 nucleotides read TGCAGCGCCCTCACGTCGGTTTCTCGCGAGCAGTACTTC. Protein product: CSALTSVSREQYF.

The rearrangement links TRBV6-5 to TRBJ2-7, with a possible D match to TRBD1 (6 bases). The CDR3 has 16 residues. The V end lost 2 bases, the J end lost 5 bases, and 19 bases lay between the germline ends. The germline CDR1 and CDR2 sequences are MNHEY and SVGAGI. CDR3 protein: CASSYRMGRGTNEQYF. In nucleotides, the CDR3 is TGTGCCAGCAGTTACCGAATGGGCAGGGGTACAAACGAGCAGTACTTC.

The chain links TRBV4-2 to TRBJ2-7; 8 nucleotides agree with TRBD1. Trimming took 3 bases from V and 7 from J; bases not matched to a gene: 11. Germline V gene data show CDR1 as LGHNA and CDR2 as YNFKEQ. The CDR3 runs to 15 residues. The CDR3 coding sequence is TGTGCCAGCAGCCAGAGGGACAGGTCGGCTAGGGAGCAGTACTTC. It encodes CASSQRDRSAREQYF.

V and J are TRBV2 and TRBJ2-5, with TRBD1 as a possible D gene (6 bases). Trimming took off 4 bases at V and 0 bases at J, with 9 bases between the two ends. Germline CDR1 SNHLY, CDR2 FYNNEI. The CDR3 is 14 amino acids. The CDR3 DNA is TGTGCCAGCAGTGGGACAGTTTACCAAGAGACCCAGTACTTC. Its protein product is CASSGTVYQETQYF.

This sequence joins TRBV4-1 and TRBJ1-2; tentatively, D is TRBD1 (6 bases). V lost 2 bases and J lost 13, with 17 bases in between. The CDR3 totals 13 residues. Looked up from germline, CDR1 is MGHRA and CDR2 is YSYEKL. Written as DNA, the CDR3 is TGCGCCAGCAGCCAAACGGGCCAGGACAGATGCACCTTC. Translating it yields CASSQTGQDRCTF.

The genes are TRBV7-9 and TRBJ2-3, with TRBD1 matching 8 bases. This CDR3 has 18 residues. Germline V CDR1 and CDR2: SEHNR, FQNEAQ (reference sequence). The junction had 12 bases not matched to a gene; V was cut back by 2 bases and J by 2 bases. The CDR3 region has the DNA TGTGCCAGCAGCTTAAGGGGGCTCGGGACAGGAATCACAGATACGCAGTATTTT. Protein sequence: CASSLRGLGTGITDTQYF.

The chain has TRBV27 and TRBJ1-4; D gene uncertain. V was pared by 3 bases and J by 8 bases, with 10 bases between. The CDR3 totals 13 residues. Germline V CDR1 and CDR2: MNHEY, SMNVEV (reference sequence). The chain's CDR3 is CASSFGSGEKLFF. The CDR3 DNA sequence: TGTGCCAGCAGTTTCGGGAGCGGGGAAAAACTGTTTTTT.